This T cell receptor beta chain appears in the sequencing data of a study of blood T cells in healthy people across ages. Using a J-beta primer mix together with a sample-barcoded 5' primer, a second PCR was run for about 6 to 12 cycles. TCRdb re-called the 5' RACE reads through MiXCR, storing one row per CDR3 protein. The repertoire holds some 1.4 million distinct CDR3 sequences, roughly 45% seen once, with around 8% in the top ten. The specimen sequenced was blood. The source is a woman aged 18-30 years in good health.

CDR3 coding DNA: TGTGCCAGCAGCCAAGGCGGGGGGTTTAGCTCCTACAATGAGCAGTTCTTC. It codes for CASSQGGGFSSYNEQFF. This chain joins TRBV4-2 and TRBJ2-1; 8 bases align to TRBD2. The CDR3 runs to 17 residues. The germline gives CDR1 LGHNA, CDR2 YNFKEQ. V lost 1 base and J lost 0; bases outside the gene matches: 5.